The rows below give T cell receptor beta chains drawn from one sample of a study of early T cells in non-severe SARS-CoV-2 infection. A single record per CDR3 protein comes from TCRdb applying MiXCR to the 5' RACE reads. The sample includes some 30,000 distinct CDR3 sequences, approximately 6.3% of them seen just once. The sequenced material came from whole blood. The receptors stem from an adult who was a healthcare worker with PCR-confirmed SARS-CoV-2 infection or an uninfected control (not recorded which). Both conserved end residues are part of each CDR3. D genes are given only for firm matches. Clone size is given as how often the clone was seen (once, few, many) or a class if it is expanded.

abundance	j_gene	v_gene	d_gene	CDR3nt	CDR3aa
many	TRBJ2-3	TRBV28	.	TGTGCCAGCAGACCACAGGGACGTGGAGATACGCAGTATTTT	CASRPQGRGDTQYF
many	TRBJ2-1	TRBV20-1	TRBD1	TGCAGTGCTAGAGATCACGGGACAGGGTATGAGCAGTTCTTC	CSARDHGTGYEQFF
few	TRBJ2-1	TRBV5-4	TRBD2	TGTGCCAGCAGCCCCCCGGGACTAGCGGGAGGGCCGTCCTACAATGAGCAGTTCTTC	CASSPPGLAGGPSYNEQFF
few	TRBJ1-6	TRBV27	.	TGTGCCAGCACCAAAAACCCCCCAGGGGCTATCAGGAGCTCCTATAATTCACCCCTCCACTTT	CASTKNPPGAIRSSYNSPLHF
many	TRBJ2-3	TRBV4-2	TRBD2	TGTGCCAGCAGCCAACCAACCGGGACTAGTTACACAGATACGCAGTATTTT	CASSQPTGTSYTDTQYF
many	TRBJ2-6	TRBV6-1	.	TGTGCCAGCAGTGAAGCGCTAGGGTCTGGGGCCAACGTCCTGACTTTC	CASSEALGSGANVLTF
many	TRBJ2-4	TRBV6-1	.	TGTGCCAGCACGGAGGGGGCGGGAAACATTCAGTACTTC	CASTEGAGNIQYF
medium-sized	TRBJ2-7	TRBV20-1	TRBD1	TGCAGTGCTTCCGGGACAGGCAGCTCCTACGAGCAGTACTTC	CSASGTGSSYEQYF
few	TRBJ2-7	TRBV5-1	.	TGCGCCAGCAGCTTGAGGGGGCGCGGGGCCTACGAGCAGTACTTC	CASSLRGRGAYEQYF
few	TRBJ1-4	TRBV28	.	TGTGCCAGCAGTCCCCCCGGGCCTAGGTCTGAAAAACTGTTTTTT	CASSPPGPRSEKLFF
many	TRBJ1-5	TRBV29-1	TRBD1	TGCAGCGTTCGGACAGGGGAGAACCAGCCCCAGCATTTT	CSVRTGENQPQHF